These 21 T cell receptor beta chains were all obtained from the same sample, sequenced in a study of cytomegalovirus exposure and HLA in healthy donors. The PCR had 60 Vbeta and 13 Jbeta primers. The repertoire was sequenced with immunoSEQ multiplex PCR; TCRdb's copy has only in-frame clones and lacks some. This sample yields under 200,000 clones, of which roughly 80% are seen a single time; roughly 2% belongs to the top ten. The material sequenced was PBMCs. The source of these receptors is a human donor in good health.

The chain combines TRBV2 with TRBJ1-1; D is undetermined. V lost 4 bases and J 1 base, leaving 7 bases between the germline ends. Germline assignment: CDR1 SNHLY and CDR2 FYNNEI. This CDR3 contains 13 residues. The CDR3 sequence: CASSVSGNTEAFF. CDR3 bases: TGTGCCAGCAGTGTCTCAGGGAACACTGAAGCTTTCTTT.

This clone was seen a few times. V usage is TRBV2 and J usage is TRBJ1-6; the D gene is possibly TRBD1 (6 bases). Germline loops: CDR1 SNHLY, CDR2 FYNNEI. V was shortened by 7 bases and J by 13 bases, with 17 bases between the two germline ends. The CDR3 loop spans 13 amino acids. The CDR3 region is CASKDRATCPLHF. The CDR3 DNA follows: TGTGCCAGCAAGGACAGAGCGACTTGCCCCCTCCACTTT.

As for this clone: A junction end diverges from the germline sequence, so it may reflect a read error. The CDR3 region has the DNA TGTTCCAGCAGCTTATCGCTAGCGGGAACCACAGATACGCAGTATTTT. Protein product: CSSSLSLAGTTDTQYF. The chain joins TRBV7-9 to TRBJ2-3, with TRBD2 matching 9 bases. This CDR3 is built from 16 residues. Germline loops: CDR1 SEHNR, CDR2 FQNEAQ (reference sequence). Combining the CDR3 with reference TRBV7-9 and TRBJ2-3 gives the whole variable domain DTGVSQNPRHKITKRGQNVTFRCDPISEHNRLYWYRQTLGQGPEFLTYFQNEAQLEKSRLLSDRFSAERPKGSFSTLEIQRTEQGDSAMYLCSSSLSLAGTTDTQYFGPGTRLTVL.

This clone occurred a few times. The rearrangement joins TRBV15 to TRBJ2-7; D is ambiguous. The length of the CDR3 is 14 residues. The ends were cut back, 1 base at V and 3 bases at J, with 10 bases in the middle. Looked up from germline, CDR1 is LNHNV and CDR2 is YYDKDF (reference sequence). The CDR3 DNA follows: TGTGCCACCAGCAGAGCAGGAAATGGCTACGAGCAGTACTTC. Protein: CATSRAGNGYEQYF.

This chain connects TRBV4-3 to TRBJ2-2, with D perhaps matching TRBD2 (7 bases). This CDR3 spans 19 amino acids. CDR1 and CDR2 from the germline V gene are LGHNA and YSLEER. Trimming cost V 1 base and J 2 bases, with 20 bases left between them. The CDR3 DNA follows: TGCGCCAGCAGCCAAGGTTCCTCGGGGGGCATAATCAACACCGGGGAGCTGTTTTTT. Protein sequence: CASSQGSSGGIINTGELFF.

The chain is built from TRBV6-6 and TRBJ2-5; TRBD2 agrees at 11 bases. With V trimmed by 2 bases and J by 5 bases, 4 bases remained unmatched. Per germline, CDR1 MNHNY and CDR2 SVGAGI (reference sequence). The CDR3 is 15 amino acids. The CDR3 loop is CASSYAGTSGETQYF. The CDR3 DNA reads as TGTGCCAGCAGTTACGCGGGGACTAGCGGTGAGACCCAGTACTTC.

This chain connects TRBV10-1 to TRBJ1-2, with D possibly matching TRBD1 (5 bases). The CDR3 spans 13 residues. Per the germline V gene, CDR1 is WNHNN and CDR2 is SYGVQD (reference sequence). With 6 bases removed from V and 1 base from J, the gap between germline ends came to 9 bases. This chain's CDR3 is CASSTDSNYGYTF. In nucleotides, the CDR3 is TGCGCCAGCAGCACAGACAGTAACTATGGCTACACCTTC.

This clone was counted a few times. The V and J genes are TRBV5-8 and TRBJ1-5; D uncertain. This CDR3 region has 18 residues. Germline V gene data show CDR1 as SGHTS and CDR2 as YDEGEE. V was clipped by 0 bases and J by 0 bases, with 16 bases between them. CDR3 in amino acids: CASSLVFQEVISNQPQHF. CDR3 nucleotide sequence: TGTGCCAGCAGCTTGGTTTTCCAGGAAGTTATTAGCAATCAGCCCCAGCATTTT.

This sequence joins TRBV27 and TRBJ1-6; D gene ambiguous. The germline gives CDR1 MNHEY, CDR2 SMNVEV (reference sequence). The CDR3 extends over 14 amino acids. V lost 2 bases and J lost 6, with 8 bases in between. CDR3 in DNA: TGTGCCAGCAGTTTAACCCTAGCTAATTCACCCCTCCACTTT. Its protein product is CASSLTLANSPLHF.

The rearrangement links TRBV5-6 to TRBJ1-1; D gene ambiguous. Germline CDR1 is SGHDT and CDR2 is YYEEEE. The CDR3 runs 11 residues. V was clipped by 3 bases and J by 3 bases, with 3 bases between them. Here the CDR3 reads CASSSYTEAFF. The CDR3 region has the DNA TGTGCCAGCAGCTCTTACACTGAAGCTTTCTTT.

V is TRBV27 and J is TRBJ2-7, with 7 bases lining up with TRBD1. The CDR3 sequence is 12 residues long. Germline V gives CDR1 MNHEY, CDR2 SMNVEV (reference sequence). Unmatched junction bases numbered 1, after V lost 5 bases and J lost 3 bases. CDR3 sequence: CASSHRGYEQYF. CDR3 coding DNA: TGTGCCAGCAGTCACAGGGGCTACGAGCAGTACTTC.

Worth noting for this clone: At the DNA level, this CDR3 is encoded by other sequences in the same sample as well. The J gene is TRBJ2-5, the V gene TRBV5-5; 12 bases align to TRBD1. Germline CDR1 and CDR2: SGHKS and YYEKEE (reference sequence). The junction had 6 bases not matched to a gene; V was cut back by 4 bases and J by 5 bases. This CDR3 contains 15 residues. CDR3 DNA sequence: TGTGCCAGCAGCCCGGGGACAGGGGGCAAGGAGACCCAGTACTTC. Translating gives CASSPGTGGKETQYF.

Only a few counts were recorded for this clone. The V call is TRBV7-9, the J call TRBJ1-1; tentative D call: TRBD1 (6 bases). Germline lookup yields CDR1 SEHNR and CDR2 FQNEAQ (reference sequence). This CDR3 has 17 amino acids. Trimming took 4 bases from V and 5 from J, leaving 23 bases between them. The CDR3: CASSSTSGGHQGTEAFF. The CDR3 region has the DNA TGTGCCAGCAGCTCAACCTCTGGGGGACACCAGGGTACTGAAGCTTTCTTT. Based on the CDR3 plus reference TRBV7-9 and TRBJ1-1, the full variable domain is DTGVSQNPRHKITKRGQNVTFRCDPISEHNRLYWYRQTLGQGPEFLTYFQNEAQLEKSRLLSDRFSAERPKGSFSTLEIQRTEQGDSAMYLCASSSTSGGHQGTEAFFGQGTRLTVV.

In its sample, this clone was seen once. The chain employs TRBV4-2 and TRBJ2-3; maybe TRBD2 (6 bases). Germline V lookup: CDR1 LGHNA, CDR2 YNFKEQ. Trimming pared 0 bases from V and 4 bases from J, leaving 11 bases between. The CDR3 has 15 amino acids. This chain's CDR3 is CASSQEIGGADTQYF. The CDR3 DNA follows: TGTGCCAGCAGCCAAGAGATCGGGGGAGCAGATACGCAGTATTTT.

This clone has a single count. The chain has TRBV5-1 and TRBJ2-1, with TRBD1 identical over 8 bases. Germline V gene data show CDR1 as SGHRS and CDR2 as YFSETQ. The V gene end was trimmed by 4 bases and the J gene end by 3 bases; junction bases not matched to a gene: 6. CDR3 size: 15 residues. The DNA of the CDR3 is TGCGCCAGCAGCCACGGACAGGGAGTCTACAATGAGCAGTTCTTC. Protein sequence: CASSHGQGVYNEQFF.

The chain uses TRBV5-1 and TRBJ2-5; TRBD1 might be the D (5 bases). V dropped 5 bases and J dropped 0 bases, with 14 bases sitting between them. The CDR3 spans 15 residues. Looked up from germline, CDR1 is SGHRS and CDR2 is YFSETQ. CDR3 amino acids: CASRGTGFYQETQYF. CDR3 nucleotides: TGCGCCAGCAGGGGTACAGGTTTTTACCAAGAGACCCAGTACTTC.

The chain has TRBV2 and TRBJ1-1, with D possibly matching TRBD1 (6 bases). CDR3 length: 15 amino acids. CDR1 is SNHLY, CDR2 FYNNEI, per germline. V lost 3 bases and J 0 bases, leaving 11 bases between the germline ends. Here the CDR3 reads CASSDWDTVNTEAFF. Here the CDR3 DNA reads TGTGCCAGCAGTGATTGGGACACAGTGAACACTGAAGCTTTCTTT.

The rearrangement joins TRBV19 to TRBJ1-2; maybe TRBD1 (6 bases). CDR1 and CDR2 from the germline V gene are LNHDA and SQIVND (reference sequence). The CDR3 loop spans 16 amino acids. Trimming took 6 bases from V and 1 from J, leaving 18 bases between them. This chain's CDR3 is CASRNPGQINNYGYTF. The CDR3 region has the DNA TGTGCCAGTAGGAACCCCGGACAGATTAATAACTATGGCTACACCTTC.

The V gene is TRBV7-2, the J gene TRBJ2-2; 10 positions agree with TRBD2. There are 17 residues in the CDR3. Germline-derived CDR1 and CDR2 are SGHTA and FQGNSA. V shed 2 bases and J 0 bases; nucleotides not matched to a gene: 3. CDR3 coding DNA: TGTGCCAGCAGCTTACCTAGCGGGGGAGCGAACACCGGGGAGCTGTTTTTT. It translates to CASSLPSGGANTGELFF.

The chain links TRBV29-1 to TRBJ1-1, with D unresolved. Germline V lookup: CDR1 SQVTM, CDR2 ANQGSEA. The CDR3 length is 14 residues. V was pared by 7 bases and J by 3 bases, with 18 bases between. The CDR3 DNA follows: TGCAGCGCAAGAGGTATGAAGTGGGACACTGAAGCTTTCTTT. Protein: CSARGMKWDTEAFF.

This clone was picked up one time. V is TRBV7-8 and J is TRBJ1-5, with 7 bases matching TRBD1. Germline CDR1 SGHVS, CDR2 FQNEAQ. The CDR3 sequence is 15 residues long. V trimming: 1 base; J trimming: 5 bases; junction bases outside the gene matches: 5. Here the CDR3 reads CASSLGGGGHQPQHF. The CDR3 bases are TGTGCCAGCAGCTTAGGAGGAGGGGGCCATCAGCCCCAGCATTTT.